This passage covers 20 T cell receptor beta chains from one sample sequenced in a study of blood T cell repertoires in COVID-19. Some clones are missing from TCRdb's copy, which holds only in-frame ones; the method was immunoSEQ multiplex PCR. This sample has roughly 320,000 clones, with 90% found just once. Sequencing was performed on PBMCs or T cells enriched from blood (not recorded which). The receptors shown here come from a woman aged 30 to 39 who had been exposed to COVID-19.

This clone was seen a handful of times. The chain joins TRBV11-2 to TRBJ1-2; D might be TRBD1 (5 bases). Trimming removed 1 base from V and 9 bases from J, with 12 bases in between. CDR1 is SGHAT and CDR2 is FQNNGV in the germline V gene. This CDR3 has 13 residues. The CDR3 is CASSLASTARYTF. The CDR3, as DNA: TGTGCCAGCAGCTTAGCCTCGACAGCCCGCTACACCTTC.

The V and J genes are TRBV11-2 and TRBJ1-2; D gene ambiguous. Germline V gene lookup returns CDR1 SGHAT and CDR2 FQNNGV. The CDR3 sequence is 12 residues long. V was cut by 4 bases and J by 8 bases, with 11 bases left in between. Written as DNA, the CDR3 is TGTGCCAGCAGCTCGAACCCGGAGGGCTACACCTTC. Translated: CASSSNPEGYTF.

The V gene is TRBV27, the J gene TRBJ1-2; no definite D call. V lost 7 bases and J 8 bases, leaving 20 bases between the germline ends. In germline, CDR1 is MNHEY, CDR2 SMNVEV (reference sequence). This CDR3 region has 14 residues. The CDR3 DNA follows: TGTGCCAGCACTTCCGTCGGTAGTCCGGGAGGCTACACCTTC. This sequence encodes CASTSVGSPGGYTF.

J is TRBJ1-2 and V is TRBV19; maybe TRBD1 (5 bases). V lost 2 bases to trimming and J lost 4 bases, with 8 bases between them. CDR3 length: 13 amino acids. CDR1 LNHDA and CDR2 SQIVND come from the germline V gene (reference sequence). This CDR3 reads CASSIQGPYGYTF. CDR3 coding DNA: TGTGCCAGTAGTATACAGGGTCCCTATGGCTACACCTTC. Based on the CDR3 plus reference TRBV19 and TRBJ1-2, the full variable domain is DGGITQSPKYLFRKEGQNVTLSCEQNLNHDAMYWYRQDPGQGLRLIYYSQIVNDFQKGDIAEGYSVSREKKESFPLTVTSAQKNPTAFYLCASSIQGPYGYTFGSGTRLTVV.

The CDR3 is CASSLPDRAAFAFF. The CDR3 DNA reads as TGTGCCAGCAGCCTACCCGACAGGGCAGCTTTCGCTTTCTTT. The rearrangement links TRBV4-2 to TRBJ1-1; 7 bases line up with TRBD1. Germline V gene sequence: CDR1 LGHNA, CDR2 YNFKEQ. V lost 4 bases and J lost 11; bases outside the gene matches: 13. CDR3 length: 14 residues.

This sequence joins TRBV14 and TRBJ1-2; D perhaps matches TRBD1 (5 bases). V lost 0 bases, J lost 3 bases, and 17 bases lay in between. The CDR3 length is 17 residues. Germline V gene lookup returns CDR1 SGHDN and CDR2 FVKESK. The CDR3: CASSQDDPRQPDYGYTF. CDR3 DNA sequence: TGTGCCAGCAGCCAAGACGACCCTCGACAGCCCGACTATGGCTACACCTTC.

The chain uses TRBV5-1 and TRBJ2-3, with TRBD1 matching 9 bases. V gave up 6 bases and J gave up 6 bases; unmatched junction bases: 8. This CDR3 is 14 amino acids long. Germline loops: CDR1 SGHRS, CDR2 YFSETQ. CDR3 loop: CASTRTGGRDTQYF. The CDR3 coding sequence is TGCGCCAGCACGCGAACAGGGGGCAGGGATACGCAGTATTTT.

CDR3 in amino acids: CASSLNRYEKLFF. As DNA, the CDR3 is TGCGCCAGCAGCTTGAACAGATATGAAAAACTGTTTTTT. V gene TRBV5-1 combines with J gene TRBJ1-4; D uncertain. The CDR3 is 13 residues long. V lost 1 base and J lost 6, with 7 bases in between. Germline loops: CDR1 SGHRS, CDR2 YFSETQ.

This chain links TRBV4-1 with TRBJ1-3, with D hard to call. CDR1 MGHRA and CDR2 YSYEKL come from the germline V gene. CDR3 length: 15 amino acids. With 1 base removed from V and 2 bases from J, the gap between germline ends came to 9 bases. The CDR3, as DNA: TGCGCCAGCAGCCAAGTTTACAGTCCTGGAAACACCATATATTTT. Its translation: CASSQVYSPGNTIYF.

This chain links TRBV25-1 with TRBJ1-1, with D perhaps TRBD1 (6 bases). The CDR3 is made up of 13 amino acids. CDR1 MGHDK and CDR2 SYGVNS come from the germline V gene. The germline V and J ends were trimmed by 5 bases and 7 bases, with 14 bases remaining between them. The CDR3 bases are TGTGCCAGCAGTAGTGGGCAGGGGCTTGAAGCTTTCTTT. It is translated as CASSSGQGLEAFF.

This clone was detected a few times. The chain joins TRBV11-3 to TRBJ2-1, with D unclear. The germline V gene encodes CDR1 SGHNT and CDR2 YENEEA. The V gene lost 4 bases and the J gene lost 4 bases, with 8 bases spanning the gap. The CDR3 consists of 13 residues. The CDR3 loop reads CASSSRLYNEQFF. In nucleotides, the CDR3 is TGTGCCAGCAGCTCCCGACTTTACAATGAGCAGTTCTTC.

The chain has TRBV2 and TRBJ1-1, with TRBD1 as a possible D gene (5 bases). The CDR3 contains 15 residues. Trimming stripped 5 bases from V and 4 bases from J, with 17 bases between. Germline V gene lookup returns CDR1 SNHLY and CDR2 FYNNEI. Here the CDR3 DNA reads TGTGCCAGCAGTCTAGAGGGAGGGACCAGCACTGAAGCTTTCTTT. This sequence encodes CASSLEGGTSTEAFF.

A remark on this clone: The sample holds other DNA sequences that translate to the same CDR3. The chain has TRBV6-5 and TRBJ2-3; 8 bases map to TRBD2. V lost 0 bases and J lost 1; bases outside the gene matches: 3. The V gene's germline CDR1 is MNHEY and CDR2 SVGAGI. The CDR3 has 16 amino acids. The CDR3 here is CASSYSRRGGTDTQYF. CDR3 sequence (DNA): TGTGCCAGCAGTTACTCGCGGCGGGGGGGCACAGATACGCAGTATTTT.

The gene calls are TRBV19 and TRBJ2-5; the match to TRBD1 covers 8 bases. This CDR3 comprises 15 residues. The ends lost 2 bases at V and 4 bases at J; junction bases unmatched: 6. The germline CDR1 and CDR2 sequences are LNHDA and SQIVND (reference sequence). For the CDR3, the DNA is TGTGCCAGTAGTATATCCAGGGGGCCACCAGAGACCCAGTACTTC. Protein product: CASSISRGPPETQYF. Complete variable domain (other parts from reference TRBV19 and TRBJ2-5): DGGITQSPKYLFRKEGQNVTLSCEQNLNHDAMYWYRQDPGQGLRLIYYSQIVNDFQKGDIAEGYSVSREKKESFPLTVTSAQKNPTAFYLCASSISRGPPETQYFGPGTRLLVL.

This sequence joins TRBV12-3 or TRBV12-4 and TRBJ2-3; no clear D gene. V lost 2 bases to trimming and J lost 1 base, with 4 bases between them. This CDR3 has 13 amino acids. CDR3 loop: CASSLSGTDTQYF. The DNA for the CDR3 is TGTGCCAGCAGTTTATCGGGCACAGATACGCAGTATTTT.

This chain connects TRBV7-9 to TRBJ2-7; TRBD1 agrees at 8 bases. There are 15 residues in the CDR3. Germline V gene sequence: CDR1 SEHNR, CDR2 FQNEAQ (reference sequence). Trimming at V came to 2 bases and at J to 0 bases, leaving 3 bases not matched to a gene. CDR3 nucleotide sequence: TGTGCCAGCAGCTTAAGGGACAGGAACTCCTACGAGCAGTACTTC. This codes for CASSLRDRNSYEQYF.

This clone has just a few counts. The CDR3 here is CASSRLQRQQETQYF. The DNA for the CDR3 is TGTGCCAGCAGCCGCCTCCAGCGTCAACAAGAGACCCAGTACTTC. The J gene is TRBJ2-5, the V gene TRBV4-2; D is undetermined. The germline CDR1 and CDR2 sequences are LGHNA and YNFKEQ. This CDR3 has 15 amino acids. Trimming removed 4 bases from V and 2 bases from J, with 14 bases in between.

The rearrangement joins TRBV7-7 to TRBJ2-1; the match to TRBD1 covers 7 bases. This CDR3 spans 15 amino acids. The junction had 9 bases not matched to a gene; V was cut back by 5 bases and J by 5 bases. The germline V gene encodes CDR1 SSHAT and CDR2 FNYEAQ (reference sequence). The CDR3 loop reads CASSARRDRDNEQFF. The CDR3 DNA follows: TGTGCCAGCAGCGCCCGCCGGGACAGAGACAATGAGCAGTTCTTC.

The chain is built from TRBV4-3 and TRBJ1-2, with TRBD1 matching over 7 bases. The CDR3 totals 13 residues. Germline CDR1 reads LGHNA; CDR2 reads YSLEER. The ends lost 4 bases at V and 4 bases at J; junction bases unmatched: 3. Here the CDR3 reads CASSPGDSYGYTF. CDR3 sequence (DNA): TGCGCCAGCAGCCCTGGGGACAGCTATGGCTACACCTTC.

This chain links TRBV9 with TRBJ2-7; tentatively, D is TRBD1 (5 bases). V lost 4 bases and J 3 bases, leaving 14 bases between the germline ends. This CDR3 has 14 amino acids. CDR1 is SGDLS, CDR2 YYNGEE, per germline. Here the CDR3 DNA reads TGTGCCAGCAGCCAAACACCGACAGTCTACGAGCAGTACTTC. Translated, it gives CASSQTPTVYEQYF.